What follows is one TCR beta chain and its context. Deep level was the assay's run setting. TCRdb's table, derived via immunoSEQ multiplex PCR, lists solely in-frame clones and lacks some. The sample gives roughly 1,600,000 clones, 98% of which show up once; 0.36% is in the top ten. This sample was included in a study of shared clonotypes between healthy human individuals. Donors had no recently reported acute infections or vaccinations and were HIV-negative. The CDR3 covers 14 residues. V lost 11 bases, J lost 7 bases, and 13 bases stayed unmatched. Germline CDR1 SGHAT, CDR2 FQNNGV. The receptor comes from a man aged 25-40 years in good health. Sequencing input: naive CD4+ T cells sorted from blood. Subset meaning: CD45RA+ positively selected. The chain links TRBV11-2 to TRBJ2-2, with 7 bases aligning to TRBD2. In DNA form, the CDR3 reads TGTGCCGCCAGGGAGGGCGGGAGCAGCGGGGAGCTGTTTTTT. Translation: CAAREGGSSGELFF.